These T cell receptor beta chains were read from a single sample in a study of identifying expanded T cells in peripheral blood. The data were produced by immunoSEQ multiplex PCR, yet TCRdb's version contains in-frame clones alone and is incomplete. This table holds approximately 100,000 clones, around 88% found once. The sequencing input was blood. The source of these receptors is a person between 18 and 70 years old in good health. CDR3s include the opening cysteine and the closing phenylalanine or tryptophan.

CDR3,V,J
CASSTQEGTGELFF,TRBV28,TRBJ2-2
CASSLASGGISYEQYF,TRBV7-2,TRBJ2-7
CASSLRVTDSGANVLTF,TRBV5-1,TRBJ2-6
CASNTGFNQPQHF,TRBV10-2,TRBJ1-5
CASRYYGSSDTQYF,TRBV28,TRBJ2-3
CASSVNVVRDRHEQYF,TRBV9,TRBJ2-7
CASSDFQQGAPIQYF,TRBV6-1,TRBJ2-3
CASSDRGLGEQYF,TRBV10-1,TRBJ2-7
CASSNCMGGQGKRTDTQYF,TRBV21-1,TRBJ2-3
CASSLAGADTQYF,TRBV11-2,TRBJ2-3
CASSRTGTGTFDGANVLTF,TRBV7-8,TRBJ2-6
CASSSPTSHQPQHF,TRBV28,TRBJ1-5
CASSPTGGYQPQHF,TRBV28,TRBJ1-5
CASSFLLDSSYEQYF,TRBV5-4,TRBJ2-7
CAWSGGQAIYEQYF,TRBV30,TRBJ2-7
CASSFQDRSGYTF,TRBV11-2,TRBJ1-2
CASSGTSGSGEQFF,TRBV10-2,TRBJ2-1
CACTQNTGELFF,TRBV30,TRBJ2-2
CASSYLAGGPYEQYF,TRBV11-2,TRBJ2-7
CASSPGGLSTDTQYF,TRBV9,TRBJ2-3
CASSGGAGYGYTF,TRBV6-1,TRBJ1-2
CASSSGTDSYGYTF,TRBV7-2,TRBJ1-2
CASSFRGQPQHF,TRBV5-6,TRBJ1-5
CAWSVLGRADQPQHF,TRBV30,TRBJ1-5
CASSLTGTSPLHF,TRBV6-5,TRBJ1-6
CASSLGGRRVHYGYTF,TRBV13,TRBJ1-2
CASSPGTIAEQYF,TRBV7-9,TRBJ2-7
CASSEWGDSNTGELFF,TRBV6-1,TRBJ2-2
CASSLVPGSTDTQYF,TRBV7-2,TRBJ2-3
CASSQVRGNTEAFF,TRBV14,TRBJ1-1
CASSATGTGGEKLFF,TRBV7-8,TRBJ1-4
CASTSLRGQESEKLFF,TRBV5-4,TRBJ1-4
CASSPRGSNTEAFF,TRBV7-9,TRBJ1-1
CASSSTKASSGNTIYF,TRBV5-1,TRBJ1-3
CASSSTARQGVNEQFF,TRBV7-3,TRBJ2-1
CSVVWEVLNTEAFF,TRBV29-1,TRBJ1-1
CASRRDRGRDTEAFF,TRBV5-4,TRBJ1-1
CASSRTGYEQYF,TRBV6-5,TRBJ2-7
CASSESGGPYNEQFF,TRBV10-1,TRBJ2-1
CASSPLGINYGYTF,TRBV5-6,TRBJ1-2
CASSVALIGATDTQYF,TRBV9,TRBJ2-3
CASSVGGKELFF,TRBV9,TRBJ2-2
CASSFEATRTYEQYF,TRBV11-3,TRBJ2-7
CASSYGRNTQETQYF,TRBV6-6,TRBJ2-5
CASSLVGDEQYF,TRBV5-3,TRBJ2-7
CASSARTSGDTDTQYF,TRBV9,TRBJ2-3
CASSAPREYDQPQHF,TRBV25-1,TRBJ1-5
CASSEARPSGSYGYTF,TRBV6-1,TRBJ1-2
CTSSQDVSGGGTNEQFF,TRBV1,TRBJ2-1